These 27 T cell receptor beta chains were all obtained from the same sample, sequenced in a study of blood T cell repertoires in COVID-19. Sequencing used immunoSEQ multiplex PCR; TCRdb keeps in-frame clones, though not all of them. The data hold around 200,000 clones, with more than 70% observed a single time. The sample consisted of peripheral blood. Receptor source: a man in his late teens or twenties with active or convalescent COVID-19.

V gene TRBV21-1 combines with J gene TRBJ2-3; no check of the table's D call, TRBD1, against the DNA was made. TRBV21-1 is a pseudogene segment. The CDR3 sequence is 17 residues long. Written as DNA, the CDR3 is TGTGCCAGCAGCAAAGCGAGACAGGGGGCAACCACAGATACGCAGTATTTT. It specifies CASSKARQGATTDTQYF.

The chain links TRBV7-2 to TRBJ2-4; D is uncertain. The V end lost 1 base, the J end lost 2 bases, and 3 bases lay between the germline ends. The CDR3 spans 13 residues. CDR1 and CDR2 (germline): SGHTA, FQGNSA. The CDR3 loop is CASSLDTKNIQYF. CDR3 coding DNA: TGTGCCAGCAGCTTAGACACCAAAAACATTCAGTACTTC.

This chain links TRBV6-5 with TRBJ1-1; no reliable D call. Trimming stripped 8 bases from V and 2 bases from J, with 12 bases between. Germline CDR1 reads MNHEY; CDR2 reads SVGAGI. This CDR3 has 13 residues. The CDR3 reads CASEKWRNTEAFF. The CDR3 DNA is TGTGCCAGCGAGAAGTGGAGAAACACTGAAGCTTTCTTT.

A note on this clone: The sample contains more than one DNA sequence encoding this CDR3. The chain is built from TRBV9 and TRBJ2-3; D possibly corresponds to TRBD1 (5 bases). The germline gives CDR1 SGDLS, CDR2 YYNGEE. The CDR3 sequence is 14 residues long. Trimming removed 0 bases from V and 1 base from J, with 6 bases in between. CDR3 sequence reads: CASSVVGGTDTQYF. The CDR3 DNA sequence: TGTGCCAGCAGCGTAGTAGGGGGCACAGATACGCAGTATTTT.

This clone is a singleton in its sample. The CDR3 spells CASSMNFGPTGRYAGNTIYF. In DNA form, the CDR3 reads TGTGCCAGTAGTATGAATTTCGGGCCGACAGGCCGTTACGCTGGAAACACCATATATTTT. This sequence joins TRBV19 and TRBJ1-3; a weak D match, TRBD1 (6 bases). The CDR3 has 20 residues. Trimming removed 3 bases from V and 2 bases from J, with 26 bases in between. Germline assignment: CDR1 LNHDA and CDR2 SQIVND (reference sequence). Full variable domain (rest looked up from reference TRBV19 and TRBJ1-3): DGGITQSPKYLFRKEGQNVTLSCEQNLNHDAMYWYRQDPGQGLRLIYYSQIVNDFQKGDIAEGYSVSREKKESFPLTVTSAQKNPTAFYLCASSMNFGPTGRYAGNTIYFGEGSWLTVV.

This rearrangement joins TRBV3-1 (or the pseudogene TRBV3-2) to TRBJ1-1; no definite D call. This CDR3 contains 13 residues. Germline V gives CDR1 LGHDT, CDR2 YNNKEL (reference sequence). Trimming took off 1 base at V and 4 bases at J, with 7 bases between the two ends. CDR3 sequence: CASSQVRATEAFF. The CDR3 nucleotides read TGTGCCAGCAGCCAAGTGAGGGCCACTGAAGCTTTCTTT.

The chain recombines TRBV2 with TRBJ1-3; D gene ambiguous. This CDR3 spans 15 amino acids. The V end was cut by 6 bases, the J end by 4 bases, with 16 bases between. In germline, CDR1 is SNHLY, CDR2 FYNNEI. CDR3 in DNA: TGTGCCAGCAGAGTTGGGCGGGCGTCGGGAAACACCATATATTTT. It codes for CASRVGRASGNTIYF.

The chain is built from TRBV7-2 and TRBJ1-5, with TRBD1 matching 7 bases. V trimming: 2 bases; J trimming: 4 bases; junction bases outside the gene matches: 5. CDR1 is SGHTA, CDR2 FQGNSA, per germline. The CDR3 length is 15 residues. CDR3 DNA: TGTGCCAGCAGCTTAACAGGGGTAGGTAATCAGCCCCAGCATTTT. Encoded protein: CASSLTGVGNQPQHF.

The chain couples TRBV7-2 to TRBJ1-3, with a possible D match to TRBD1 (5 bases). The germline V and J ends were trimmed by 5 bases and 1 base, with 9 bases remaining between them. Germline-derived CDR1 and CDR2 are SGHTA and FQGNSA. The length of the CDR3 is 14 residues. CDR3 sequence: CASSLQGSGNTIYF. The CDR3 nucleotides are TGTGCCAGCAGCCTGCAGGGTTCTGGAAACACCATATATTTT.

V and J are TRBV29-1 and TRBJ2-3; 9 nucleotides agree with TRBD2. The CDR3 length is 16 residues. Germline loops: CDR1 SQVTM, CDR2 ANQGSEA. The V and J ends lost 5 bases and 3 bases, in that order; junction bases with no gene match: 12. The CDR3 DNA reads TGCAGCGTTATCCCGCACTGGCGGGGGGGTACAGATACGCAGTATTTT. Protein product: CSVIPHWRGGTDTQYF.

This chain links TRBV12-5 with TRBJ2-1; 8 bases map to TRBD2. The CDR3 extends over 15 amino acids. CDR1 LGHNT and CDR2 FRNRAP come from the germline V gene. V trimming: 4 bases; J trimming: 5 bases; junction bases outside the gene matches: 7. The CDR3 here is CASGSGLAINNEQFF. CDR3 sequence (DNA): TGTGCTAGTGGTTCCGGACTAGCTATAAACAATGAGCAGTTCTTC. Full variable domain (remainder filled in from reference TRBV12-5 and TRBJ2-1): DARVTQTPRHKVTEMGQEVTMRCQPILGHNTVFWYRQTMMQGLELLAYFRNRAPLDDSGMPKDRFSAEMPDATLATLKIQPSEPRDSAVYFCASGSGLAINNEQFFGPGTRLTVL.

This sequence joins TRBV5-5 and TRBJ2-7, with 11 bases identical to TRBD2. The germline CDR1 and CDR2 sequences are SGHKS and YYEKEE (reference sequence). The CDR3 runs to 14 residues. V trimming: 5 bases; J trimming: 0 bases; junction bases outside the gene matches: 1. The CDR3 is CASRTSGTSYEQYF. CDR3 sequence (DNA): TGTGCCAGCAGGACTAGCGGGACCTCCTACGAGCAGTACTTC.

This clone occurred once. J is TRBJ1-1 and V is TRBV21-1. TRBV21-1 is flagged as a pseudogene. The CDR3 has 15 amino acids. CDR3 sequence (DNA): TGTGCCAGCAGCCTCCGGGGTGGGGTTTCGGCTGAAGCTTTCTTT. Translation: CASSLRGGVSAEAFF.

The rearrangement joins TRBV9 to TRBJ2-2, with 7 bases lining up with TRBD1. The CDR3 is 15 amino acids. With V trimmed by 4 bases and J by 4 bases, 7 bases remained unmatched. CDR1 is SGDLS and CDR2 is YYNGEE in the germline V gene. CDR3 loop: CASSPRDSGTGELFF. Here the CDR3 DNA reads TGTGCCAGCAGCCCTCGGGACAGCGGCACCGGGGAGCTGTTTTTT.

The V call is TRBV11-2, the J call TRBJ1-1; 7 nucleotides agree with TRBD1. The trim removed 3 bases at V and 5 bases at J, leaving 6 bases unmatched. This CDR3 is 14 amino acids long. Germline V CDR1 and CDR2: SGHAT, FQNNGV. The CDR3, as DNA: TGTGCCAGCAGCTTGGGGCAGGGGGTAACTGAAGCTTTCTTT. Translation gives CASSLGQGVTEAFF.

The gene calls are TRBV18 and TRBJ1-5; D ambiguous. CDR3 length equals 17 residues. Per the germline V gene, CDR1 is KGHSH and CDR2 is LQKENI. Trimming shortened V by 2 bases and J by 4 bases, and 18 bases separated the two germline ends. The CDR3 here is CASSPGPVNLKNQPQHF. The CDR3 DNA is TGTGCCAGCTCACCAGGCCCCGTAAATCTTAAAAATCAGCCCCAGCATTTT.

Notes on this clone: This specimen includes other DNA sequences encoding the same CDR3. V usage is TRBV15 and J usage is TRBJ1-2; D uncertain. Trimming removed 0 bases at V and 4 bases at J, with 6 bases between. CDR3 length equals 13 residues. Germline V gene lookup returns CDR1 LNHNV and CDR2 YYDKDF (reference sequence). This CDR3 is CATSRDRSYGYTF. As DNA, the CDR3 is TGTGCCACCAGCAGAGATAGAAGCTATGGCTACACCTTC. Combining the CDR3 with reference TRBV15 and TRBJ1-2 gives the whole variable domain DAMVIQNPRYQVTQFGKPVTLSCSQTLNHNVMYWYQQKSSQAPKLLFHYYDKDFNNEADTPDNFQSRRPNTSFCFLDIRSPGLGDTAMYLCATSRDRSYGYTFGSGTRLTVV.

The chain couples TRBV27 to TRBJ1-3; weak D call: TRBD1 (5 bases). The ends were cut back, 2 bases at V and 3 bases at J, with 11 bases in the middle. There are 15 residues in the CDR3. Germline V gene lookup returns CDR1 MNHEY and CDR2 SMNVEV (reference sequence). CDR3 DNA sequence: TGTGCCAGCAGTTTAAGGGCAGGGCTTGGAAACACCATATATTTT. This codes for CASSLRAGLGNTIYF.

This clone showed up just once. The CDR3 nucleotides read TGTGCCAGCAGTTCGGGACTAGTGGATACGCAGTATTTT. Translation: CASSSGLVDTQYF. The V gene is TRBV6-5, the J gene TRBJ2-3; TRBD2 matches 8 bases. The germline CDR1 and CDR2 sequences are MNHEY and SVGAGI. Trimming at V came to 4 bases and at J to 6 bases, leaving 3 bases not matched to a gene. The CDR3 has 13 residues.

The chain recombines TRBV28 with TRBJ2-2; D might be TRBD1 (5 bases). Trimming removed 6 bases from V and 6 bases from J, with 17 bases in between. The CDR3 totals 15 residues. From germline, CDR1 is MDHEN and CDR2 SYDVKM. The CDR3 loop is CASRTLQGYPGELFF. DNA of the CDR3: TGTGCCAGCAGGACCCTCCAGGGTTATCCCGGGGAGCTGTTTTTT.

V is TRBV6-5 and J is TRBJ2-5; 10 nucleotides line up with TRBD1. The V segment lost 10 bases and the J segment 5 bases; nucleotides outside the gene matches: 10. Germline V gene data show CDR1 as MNHEY and CDR2 as SVGAGI. CDR3 size: 14 residues. CDR3 in DNA: TGTGCCATCACCGACAGGGGGCGCGGGGAGACCCAGTACTTC. Translating it yields CAITDRGRGETQYF.

This chain joins TRBV6-2 or TRBV6-3 and TRBJ1-5; D is unresolved. The germline CDR1 and CDR2 sequences are MNHEY and SVGEGT. The CDR3 contains 15 residues. Trimming pared 0 bases from V and 2 bases from J, leaving 8 bases between. This CDR3 is CASSYSPGGNQPQHF. Written as DNA, the CDR3 is TGTGCCAGCAGTTACTCCCCGGGTGGCAATCAGCCCCAGCATTTT.

V gene TRBV10-3 combines with J gene TRBJ1-1, with a tentative D call TRBD1 (5 bases). This CDR3 region has 11 residues. Trimming removed 8 bases at V and 8 bases at J, with 12 bases between. The germline CDR1 and CDR2 sequences are ENHRY and SYGVKD. CDR3 sequence: CAIGAGSEAFF. The CDR3 bases are TGTGCCATCGGGGCAGGGTCCGAAGCTTTCTTT.

The chain links TRBV6-6 to TRBJ2-3, with D maybe TRBD2 (5 bases). Germline CDR1 MNHNY, CDR2 SVGAGI (reference sequence). This CDR3 contains 16 residues. Trimming took 5 bases from V and 4 from J, leaving 19 bases between them. The CDR3 region is CASSTLALERADTQYF. CDR3 DNA: TGTGCCAGCAGTACCTTAGCGCTAGAGAGAGCAGATACGCAGTATTTT.

The chain couples TRBV9 to TRBJ2-5; 8 nucleotides line up with TRBD2. The CDR3 extends over 17 amino acids. Trimming took 0 bases from V and 4 from J; bases not matched to a gene: 11. Germline V gene data show CDR1 as SGDLS and CDR2 as YYNGEE. CDR3 amino acids: CASSVGVGGDVGETQYF. The CDR3, as DNA: TGTGCCAGCAGCGTAGGGGTCGGGGGGGACGTTGGAGAGACCCAGTACTTC.

This chain uses TRBV19 with TRBJ2-7; 7 bases are shared with TRBD1. The V and J ends lost 6 bases and 0 bases, in that order; junction bases with no gene match: 8. The CDR3 runs to 15 residues. The germline V gene encodes CDR1 LNHDA and CDR2 SQIVND (reference sequence). CDR3 protein: CASSETGTVSYEQYF. DNA of the CDR3: TGTGCCAGTAGCGAAACCGGGACAGTCTCCTACGAGCAGTACTTC.

The chain couples TRBV5-1 to TRBJ2-3, with D maybe TRBD2 (5 bases). The CDR3 covers 15 residues. V gave up 4 bases and J gave up 4 bases, with 16 bases separating them. CDR1 is SGHRS, CDR2 YFSETQ, per germline. CDR3 coding DNA: TGCGCCAGCAGCCCCGGGGAATCCGGCCCAGATACGCAGTATTTT. Amino acids: CASSPGESGPDTQYF.